Here is one TCR beta chain with its context. This clone turned up a few times. This receptor's antigen is unknown. Base quality data are lacking; no much larger clone is found one base away. The CDR3 runs 14 amino acids, cysteine and phenylalanine included. CDR3 DNA is the only sequence kept; it has 42 bases, read in frame from the first base. The germline V gene gives CDR1 as MGHRA and CDR2 as YSYEKL. Trimming removed 7 bases from V and 0 bases from J, leaving 11 bases between the germline ends. The entire amount of isolated RNA was reverse transcribed using the High Capacity cDNA Reverse Transcription Kit, so the sequenced TCRB transcripts were expressed ones. Deep immunoSEQ sequencing was performed on naive, central memory and regulatory T cell samples, with an average of about 4 million total reads per sample. Sorted cells were lysed in RLT buffer, and RNA was extracted using DNase-treated RNeasy Micro or Mini kits according to cell number. To prevent cross-contamination, each cell subset was processed individually, whereas patient and healthy donor samples were processed jointly. The immunoSEQ multiplex PCR was used to amplify TCRB sequences from cDNA, generating 87-bp fragments that spanned the CDR3 region. Sequencing of the amplicons was performed on the Illumina HiSeq platform. The paper's processing steps were these. PCR bias was computationally corrected using synthetic template baselines, reads within Hamming distance 2 were collapsed, and singletons that could not be merged were discarded. Reads were aligned against IMGT to assign V, D and J genes, CDR3 length and insertions or deletions at six rearrangement sites. Within each subset, clonotype counts were normalized to the number of sorted cells before true diversity and Gini coefficients were calculated with the tcR R package. The overlap coefficient, calculated on TCRB nucleotide sequences, was used to measure repertoire sharing. Out-of-frame TCRB sequences from naive cells were analyzed as a proxy for the pre-selection repertoire. TCRdb obtained this table from immuneACCESS and retained in-frame rearrangements with V and J assigned. These tables miss some clones; where compared with another copy, unresolved V genes account for less than half of the shortfall, and the remainder is unexplained. From that table come the V and J calls and clone size; the DNA was used to work out D and trimming. Present in this sample are under 450,000 clones, around 13% of which were seen just once. The ten largest make up approximately 0.038% of the sample.

Each donor gave one peripheral blood draw, approximately 110 mL on average, collected into heparinised tubes. A BD FACSAria II and a panel including CD45RO, CCR7, CD25, CD127, CD95 and CD27 were used to sort naive, central memory, regulatory and stem cell-like memory CD4+ T cells. Purity was above 95% for every sorted population. PBMCs were isolated right away by Lymphoprep density gradient centrifugation and were stained directly, without culture. To minimize batch effects, samples were stained and sorted in pairs, one healthy donor with one patient per experiment. The data stem from a study of beta chain features in type 1 diabetes (dated by TCRdb to 2017 to 2018). Concerning the study at large: Mean age, gender distribution, total cell number and subset yield did not differ between patients and healthy donors. The study compared the TCRB repertoires of sorted circulating CD4+ T cell subsets in recently diagnosed type 1 diabetes patients with those in matched healthy donors. A total of 85 million to 110 million sorted cells were examined across all samples, and RNA yield correlated strongly with the number of cells per subset. Whereas all 30 or so donors provided naive and central memory subsets, regulatory and stem cell-like memory subsets were isolated from just 8 patients and roughly 8 healthy donors. Beyond this particular receptor, the publication reports: At VDJ recombination sites, patients with type 1 diabetes made fewer insertions and deleted more nucleotides, a pattern implying thymic rearrangement abnormalities. Only small numbers of individuals were included in the HLA sub-analyses, which left unresolved whether HLA type had any influence on TCRB rearrangement. Type 1 diabetes patients showed a moderate but significant shortening of TCRB CDR3 length in all four CD4+ subsets. PCR might favor shorter templates, but patient and control samples were amplified and corrected together, so any skew would affect both groups equally. Because cDNA was sequenced instead of genomic DNA, highly expressing activated cells could be over-represented, though the groups showed no difference in activation or CD3 levels. Naive, central memory and regulatory TCRB repertoires appeared to be more alike among patients than among healthy donors.

Sequencing was performed on naive CD4+ T cells from blood. The sample's cell subset or site, from its label and the paper: true naive CD4+ T cells. This sequence was found in a man aged 25 to 45 in good health. The receptor chain draws on TRBV4-1 and TRBJ2-3; TRBD1 might be the D gene, on 5 matching bases. The DNA sequence is as follows: TGCGCCAGCAAGGACATCCTTAGCACAGATACGCAGTATTTT. Its translation reads: CASKDILSTDTQYF.